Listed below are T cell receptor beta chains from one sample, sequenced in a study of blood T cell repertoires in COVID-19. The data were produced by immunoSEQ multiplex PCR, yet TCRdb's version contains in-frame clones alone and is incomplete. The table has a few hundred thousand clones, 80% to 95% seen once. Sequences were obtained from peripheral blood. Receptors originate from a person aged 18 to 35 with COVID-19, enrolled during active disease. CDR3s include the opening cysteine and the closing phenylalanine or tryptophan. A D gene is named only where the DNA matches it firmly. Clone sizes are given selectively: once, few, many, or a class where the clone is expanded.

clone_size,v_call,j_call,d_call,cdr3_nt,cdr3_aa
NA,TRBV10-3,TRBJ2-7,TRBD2,TGTGCCATCACAGCGGGAGATCGGTACGAGCAGTACTTC,CAITAGDRYEQYF
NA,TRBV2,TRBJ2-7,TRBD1,TGTGCCAGCAGTGAGTTGGAGGGACAGGGAGACGAGCAGTACTTC,CASSELEGQGDEQYF
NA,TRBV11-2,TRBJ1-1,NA,TGTGCCAGCAGCTTAGTTCCGAGCGACGAAGCTTTCTTT,CASSLVPSDEAFF
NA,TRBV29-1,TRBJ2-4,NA,TGCAGCGTTGAGGTAACAGGGAGGGCTTGGGCCAAAAACATTCAGTACTTC,CSVEVTGRAWAKNIQYF
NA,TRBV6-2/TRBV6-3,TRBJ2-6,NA,TGTGCCAGCAGTTACTCCCCTTTTCGGGGAAGCCCTGGGGCCAACGTCCTGACTTTC,CASSYSPFRGSPGANVLTF
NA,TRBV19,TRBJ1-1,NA,TGTGCCAGTAGTATCGCCGATTGGAGGACTGAAGCTTTCTTT,CASSIADWRTEAFF
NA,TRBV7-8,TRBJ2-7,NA,TGTGCCAGCGGCTACATGGCTCCCCCCTACGAGCAGTACTTC,CASGYMAPPYEQYF
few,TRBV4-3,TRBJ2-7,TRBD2,TGCGCCAGCAGCCAATCCCATAGCGGGAGGTACGAGCAGTACTTC,CASSQSHSGRYEQYF
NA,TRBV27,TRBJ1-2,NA,TGTGCCAGCAGTTCTTCAGTGTGGGGGGGGGCTAACTATGGCTACACCTTC,CASSSSVWGGANYGYTF
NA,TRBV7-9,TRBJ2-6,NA,TGTGCCAGCAGTATTGGGGCCTTAGGGCTCTCTGGGGCCAACGTCCTGACTTTC,CASSIGALGLSGANVLTF
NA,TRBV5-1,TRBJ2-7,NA,TGCGCCAGCAGCTCCCCGTACGAGCAGTACTTC,CASSSPYEQYF
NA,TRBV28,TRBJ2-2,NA,TGTGCCAGCAGTTTCATGCAGAACGCGAACACCGGGGAGCTGTTTTTT,CASSFMQNANTGELFF
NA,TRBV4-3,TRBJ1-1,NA,TGCGCCAGCAGCCAAGATCGGGAAGTAAACACTGAAGCTTTCTTT,CASSQDREVNTEAFF
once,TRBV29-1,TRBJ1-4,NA,TGCAGCGCCCAAGGGGGGGCGGGAGGCGAAAAACTGTTTTTT,CSAQGGAGGEKLFF
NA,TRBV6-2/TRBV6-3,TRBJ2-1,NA,TGTGCCAGCAGTTACTCCTATATTTCTTTATCCTACAATGAGCAGTTCTTC,CASSYSYISLSYNEQFF
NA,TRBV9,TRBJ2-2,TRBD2,TGTGCCAGCAGCGTCCATAGAGGCCTAGCGGGCAGCACCGGGGAGCTGTTTTTT,CASSVHRGLAGSTGELFF
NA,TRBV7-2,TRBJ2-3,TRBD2,TGTGCCAGCACCTTGGGAGGGCCTCAAGTTACGCAGTATTTT,CASTLGGPQVTQYF
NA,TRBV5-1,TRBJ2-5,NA,TGCGCCAGCAGCGGGCTAAACGATCCGACCCAGTACTTC,CASSGLNDPTQYF
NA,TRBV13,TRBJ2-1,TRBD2,TGTGCCAGCAGCTTGGGATATGGGACTAGCGGGCCGGGCTCCTACAATGAGCAGTTCTTC,CASSLGYGTSGPGSYNEQFF
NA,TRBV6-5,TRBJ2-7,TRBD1,TGTGCCAGCAGTTATACGGACAGGGGCCTCTACGAGCAGTACTTC,CASSYTDRGLYEQYF
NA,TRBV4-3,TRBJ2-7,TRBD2,TGCGCCAGCAGCCAAGATCGGTTAGCGGGAGTCGAGCAGTACTTC,CASSQDRLAGVEQYF
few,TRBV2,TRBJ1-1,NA,TGTGCCAGCAGCCTCGGGGGGGCGATGAACACTGAAGCTTTCTTT,CASSLGGAMNTEAFF
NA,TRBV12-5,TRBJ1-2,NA,TGTGCTAGTGGTCCACATCTACAGGGCCCGAACTATGGCTACACCTTC,CASGPHLQGPNYGYTF
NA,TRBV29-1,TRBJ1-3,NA,TGCAGCGTTGAGGATTGGTCTTGGGGGGACGGAAACACCATATATTTT,CSVEDWSWGDGNTIYF
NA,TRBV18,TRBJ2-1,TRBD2,TGTGCCAGCTCACCACCGACTAGCGGGAGGCTGATACAGGGCAATGAGCAGTTCTTC,CASSPPTSGRLIQGNEQFF
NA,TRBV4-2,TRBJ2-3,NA,TGTGCCAGCAGCCAAGACCGTTTTGAGCGAGGAGATACGCAGTATTTT,CASSQDRFERGDTQYF
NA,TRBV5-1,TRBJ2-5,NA,TGCGCCAGCAAGGGGTTAGAGACCCAGTACTTC,CASKGLETQYF
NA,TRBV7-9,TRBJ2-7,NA,TGTGCCAGCAGTTCAGGGGCCTACGAGCAGTACTTC,CASSSGAYEQYF
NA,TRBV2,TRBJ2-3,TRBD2,TGTGCCAGCAGGGGCCCACTAGCGGGAACGAGGGAAGATACGCAGTATTTT,CASRGPLAGTREDTQYF
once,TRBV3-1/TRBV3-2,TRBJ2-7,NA,TGTGCCAGCAGCCAAGATGGCGGGTACGAGCAGTACTTC,CASSQDGGYEQYF
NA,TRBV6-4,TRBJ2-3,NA,TGTGCCAGCAGTCCCGGGGTAGGCACAGATACGCAGTATTTT,CASSPGVGTDTQYF
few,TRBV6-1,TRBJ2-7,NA,TGTGCCAGCAGTGAAACAGGGCCCACCTACGAGCAGTACTTC,CASSETGPTYEQYF
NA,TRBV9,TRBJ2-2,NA,TGTGCCAGCAGCGTAGGGGGAGGACGGTCGGGCACCGGGGAGCTGTTTTTT,CASSVGGGRSGTGELFF
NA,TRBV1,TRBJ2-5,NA,TGCACCAGCAGCCAGGGGCGGGAGGTCCTAAGATGGGGGACCCAGTACTTC,CTSSQGREVLRWGTQYF
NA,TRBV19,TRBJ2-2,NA,TGTGCCAGTAGTATCAGGGGCGGAAACGGGGAGCTGTTTTTT,CASSIRGGNGELFF
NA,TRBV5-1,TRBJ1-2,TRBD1,TGCGCCAGCAGCCCAGACAGGGCCAACGGCTACACCTTC,CASSPDRANGYTF
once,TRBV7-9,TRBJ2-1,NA,TGTGCCAGCAGCTCCCAGGGGGGTCTTAATGAGCAGTTCTTC,CASSSQGGLNEQFF
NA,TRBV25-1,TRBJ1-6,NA,TGTGCCAGCAGTGATAGGGGCGATTCACCCCTCCACTTT,CASSDRGDSPLHF
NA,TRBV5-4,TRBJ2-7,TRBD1,TGTGCCAGCAGCAAGGACAGGGAACGAGTTTACGAGCAGTACTTC,CASSKDRERVYEQYF
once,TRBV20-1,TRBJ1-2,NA,TGCAGTGCTAGTGGGAGGGAGAACTATGGCTACACCTTC,CSASGRENYGYTF
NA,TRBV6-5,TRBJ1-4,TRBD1,TGTGCCAGCAGTTACTCAGGGGGCCCTCCTGGGAAACTGTTTTTT,CASSYSGGPPGKLFF
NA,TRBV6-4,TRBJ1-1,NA,TGTGCCAGCAGTGAGCAAACCAGCACTGAAGCTTTCTTT,CASSEQTSTEAFF
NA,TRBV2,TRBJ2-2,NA,TGTGCCAGCTCGTCAGGGTCGAACGCCGGGGAGCTGTTTTTT,CASSSGSNAGELFF
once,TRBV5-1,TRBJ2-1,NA,TGCGCCAGCAGCTTGAGCGATCCTTACAATGAGCAGTTCTTC,CASSLSDPYNEQFF
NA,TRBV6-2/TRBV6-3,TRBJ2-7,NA,TGTGCCAGCAGTTACATGGCGGCGATCTCCTACGAGCAGTACTTC,CASSYMAAISYEQYF
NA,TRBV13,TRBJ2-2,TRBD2,TGTGCCAGCAGCACCCACCGGACTAGCGGGAAGGAGCTGTTTTTT,CASSTHRTSGKELFF
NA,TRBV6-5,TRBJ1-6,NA,TGTGCCAGCAGTTTTTTAGGGGTCCTCCACTTT,CASSFLGVLHF
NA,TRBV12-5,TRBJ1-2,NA,TGTGCTAGTGGTTTGTTCCCCACTTATGGCTACACCTTC,CASGLFPTYGYTF
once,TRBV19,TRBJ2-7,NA,TGTGCCAGTAAAGGAGAGGCCTCCTACGAGCAGTACTTC,CASKGEASYEQYF
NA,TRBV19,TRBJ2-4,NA,TGTGCCAGTAGTCCCTCAACGGACATTCAGTACTTC,CASSPSTDIQYF
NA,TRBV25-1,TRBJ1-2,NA,TGTGCCAGCAGTGACCCCGGGGATGGCTACACCTTC,CASSDPGDGYTF
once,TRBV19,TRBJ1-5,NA,TGTGCCAGTAGTTCACAGGGCGGTCAGCCCCAGCATTTT,CASSSQGGQPQHF
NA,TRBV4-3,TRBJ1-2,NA,TGCGCCAGCAGCCAAGGAGGCTTAGGAATGAACTATGGCTACACCTTC,CASSQGGLGMNYGYTF
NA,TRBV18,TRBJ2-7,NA,TGTGCCAGCTCACCACCGGGATCAGGGTACGGCACCTACGAGCAGTACTTC,CASSPPGSGYGTYEQYF
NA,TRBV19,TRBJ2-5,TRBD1,TGTGCCAGTAGTGCGGGACAGGGTGGGTCGGAGACCCAGTACTTC,CASSAGQGGSETQYF
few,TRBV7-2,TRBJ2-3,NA,TGTGCCAGCAGCTTGGGGGGATCAACTAGCACAGATACGCAGTATTTT,CASSLGGSTSTDTQYF
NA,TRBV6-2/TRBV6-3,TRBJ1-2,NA,TGTGCCAGCAGTTACATCCTAAGCGCTGGCTACACCTTC,CASSYILSAGYTF
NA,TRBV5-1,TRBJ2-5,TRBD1,TGCGCCAGCAGCTTGATAGGGGGCGAGGAGACCCAGTACTTC,CASSLIGGEETQYF
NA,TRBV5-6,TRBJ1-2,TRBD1,TGTGCCAGCAGCTGGGGGGACAGCAGCTATGGCTACACCTTC,CASSWGDSSYGYTF